These 20 T cell receptor beta chains were all obtained from the same sample, sequenced in a study of blood T cells in healthy people across ages. Then a second PCR, running about 6 to 12 cycles, was carried out with a sample-barcoded 5' primer and a J-beta primer mix. TCRdb ran MiXCR on the 5' RACE reads and lists one entry per CDR3 protein. The table lists about 1.7 million distinct CDR3 sequences, roughly 28% of them singletons. Sequencing was performed on blood. The receptors originated from a woman aged 30 to 39 in good health.

This chain joins TRBV11-2 and TRBJ1-5; D may be TRBD1 (6 bases). Germline CDR1 is SGHAT and CDR2 is FQNNGV. Trimming took 4 bases from V and 1 from J, leaving 11 bases between them. The CDR3 extends over 15 amino acids. As DNA, the CDR3 is TGTGCCAGCAGCTCTACGAGGGGGAGCAATCAGCCCCAGCATTTT. Its translation: CASSSTRGSNQPQHF.

This clonotype showed up just a few times. The chain employs TRBV4-3 and TRBJ1-3; D remains ambiguous. This CDR3 is 15 amino acids long. V lost 0 bases and J lost 0, with 6 bases in between. Germline CDR1 and CDR2: LGHNA and YSLEER. The CDR3 loop is CASSQDRYSGNTIYF. CDR3 DNA sequence: TGCGCCAGCAGCCAAGACAGGTACTCTGGAAACACCATATATTTT.

V gene TRBV29-1 combines with J gene TRBJ2-5; D not certain. There are 14 residues in the CDR3. The ends were cut back, 6 bases at V and 1 base at J, with 15 bases in the middle. Germline lookup yields CDR1 SQVTM and CDR2 ANQGSEA. The CDR3 loop is CSVPYTALQETQYF. The CDR3 coding sequence is TGCAGCGTGCCCTACACAGCGCTCCAAGAGACCCAGTACTTC.

In this sample, this clonotype turned up many times. The chain carries TRBV11-1 and TRBJ2-3; D gene ambiguous. Germline CDR1 is SGHAT and CDR2 is FQDESV (reference sequence). V was clipped by 5 bases and J by 3 bases, with 18 bases between them. The CDR3 length is 16 residues. CDR3 sequence (DNA): TGTGCCAGCAGCCCCAAGGTCCCGGGTTTGACAGATACGCAGTATTTT. It yields the protein CASSPKVPGLTDTQYF.

Of note for this clonotype: This may be a read error: a much more frequent sequence differs by one nucleotide. The chain combines TRBV10-3 with TRBJ2-5, with a weak D call TRBD2 (5 bases). The tail of the sequence fits TRBJ2-1 better, so the J call may be wrong. The germline V gene encodes CDR1 ENHRY and CDR2 SYGVKD. The CDR3 runs 13 residues. The CDR3 reads CAISESTWETQFF. The DNA for the CDR3 is TGTGCCATCAGTGAGTCGACATGGGAGACCCAGTTCTTC.

At least ten counts were recorded for this clonotype. The chain is built from TRBV10-3 and TRBJ2-7; TRBD2 agrees at 8 bases. V gave up 0 bases and J gave up 0 bases; unmatched junction bases: 7. The germline V gene has CDR1 ENHRY and CDR2 SYGVKD. The CDR3 has 17 amino acids. Here the CDR3 reads CAISESLAGPSSYEQYF. CDR3 nucleotides: TGTGCCATCAGTGAGTCATTAGCGGGACCGAGCTCCTACGAGCAGTACTTC.

In its sample, this clonotype was seen a few times. This chain uses TRBV3-1 with TRBJ2-7, with a tentative D call TRBD2 (5 bases). V lost 4 bases, J lost 6 bases, and 16 bases lay in between. Germline V gene sequence: CDR1 LGHDT, CDR2 YNNKEL (reference sequence). This CDR3 region has 14 residues. CDR3 bases: TGTGCCAGCAGCCGCCGGGATTACCTCGGCGAGCAGTACTTC. It specifies CASSRRDYLGEQYF.

A few counts support this clonotype. J is TRBJ2-3 and V is TRBV24-1; D is unresolved. With 9 bases removed from V and 1 base from J, the gap between germline ends came to 10 bases. The CDR3 is made up of 13 amino acids. Germline loops: CDR1 KGHDR, CDR2 SFDVKD. CDR3: CATGPSGTDTQYF. CDR3 bases: TGTGCCACCGGGCCCTCTGGCACAGATACGCAGTATTTT.

V and J are TRBV6-1 and TRBJ2-3; D tentatively reads TRBD1 or TRBD2 (6 bases each). The CDR3 sequence is 17 residues long. Between the trimmed V and J ends, which lost 6 bases and 1 base, there was a span of 20 bases. The germline gives CDR1 MNHNS, CDR2 SASEGT. CDR3 protein: CASSPPQYREGTDTQYF. CDR3 coding DNA: TGTGCCAGCAGCCCCCCACAATACAGGGAGGGCACAGATACGCAGTATTTT.

The table lists this clonotype with a few counts. The V call is TRBV7-3, the J call TRBJ2-2; D uncertain. This CDR3 region has 15 residues. Germline CDR1 reads SGHTA; CDR2 reads FQGTGA. Trimming cost V 2 bases and J 4 bases, with 11 bases left between them. The CDR3 loop is CASSLGSLSTGELFF. CDR3 nucleotide sequence: TGTGCCAGCAGCTTAGGTTCCCTTAGCACCGGGGAGCTGTTTTTT. The full variable domain, completed using reference TRBV7-3 and TRBJ2-2, is GAGVSQTPSNKVTEKGKYVELRCDPISGHTALYWYRQSLGQGPEFLIYFQGTGAADDSGLPNDRFFAVRPEGSVSTLKIQRTERGDSAVYLCASSLGSLSTGELFFGEGSRLTVL.

This clonotype showed up many times. The chain carries TRBV20-1 and TRBJ2-7; 10 bases map to TRBD2. CDR1 and CDR2 (germline): DFQATT, SNEGSKA (reference sequence). The junction had 5 bases not matched to a gene; V was cut back by 2 bases and J by 7 bases. This CDR3 region has 13 residues. The DNA of the CDR3 is TGCAGTGCTAGACTAGCGGGAGCGGGAGAGCAGTACTTC. This sequence encodes CSARLAGAGEQYF.

This chain joins TRBV7-2 and TRBJ2-3; D is ambiguous. The CDR3 consists of 14 residues. The V end lost 4 bases, the J end lost 2 bases, and 10 bases lay between the germline ends. The germline V gene encodes CDR1 SGHTA and CDR2 FQGNSA. Here the CDR3 DNA reads TGTGCCAGCAGCTCCCGGCCGGTCACAGATACGCAGTATTTT. This sequence encodes CASSSRPVTDTQYF.

This chain uses TRBV6-5 with TRBJ1-1, with 7 bases matching TRBD1. Germline trimming cut 6 bases from V and 3 bases from J; bases unmatched to any gene: 10. The CDR3 loop spans 15 amino acids. Germline CDR1 reads MNHEY; CDR2 reads SVGAGI. The CDR3 spells CASSLRGGSDTEAFF. CDR3 nucleotides: TGTGCCAGCAGCCTCAGAGGGGGCTCCGACACTGAAGCTTTCTTT.

This clonotype has more than one count but fewer than ten. V is TRBV3-1 and J is TRBJ2-1, with D tentatively TRBD1 (6 bases). The CDR3 length is 14 residues. Trimming removed 5 bases from V and 5 bases from J, with 13 bases in between. Per germline, CDR1 LGHDT and CDR2 YNNKEL (reference sequence). CDR3 sequence: CASSTGSKNNEQFF. The CDR3 nucleotides read TGTGCCAGCAGCACAGGGTCAAAAAACAATGAGCAGTTCTTC.

The chain uses TRBV7-2 and TRBJ1-1, with TRBD1 matching 7 bases. Trimming took 5 bases from V and 5 from J; bases not matched to a gene: 11. The germline V gene encodes CDR1 SGHTA and CDR2 FQGNSA. The CDR3 is made up of 15 amino acids. CDR3 DNA: TGTGCCAGCAGCCCTAGACAGGGCAGGGGGACTGAAGCTTTCTTT. Protein sequence: CASSPRQGRGTEAFF.

This clonotype has a handful of counts. The V gene is TRBV7-9, the J gene TRBJ2-7; 8 bases are shared with TRBD1. Germline-derived CDR1 and CDR2 are SEHNR and FQNEAQ (reference sequence). The V and J ends lost 3 bases and 1 base, in that order; junction bases with no gene match: 5. This CDR3 is 15 amino acids long. Here the CDR3 reads CASSFWDRLSYEQYF. CDR3 nucleotide sequence: TGTGCCAGCAGCTTCTGGGACAGGCTTTCCTACGAGCAGTACTTC.

The chain combines TRBV15 with TRBJ2-1; unclear D gene. Germline V gene lookup returns CDR1 LNHNV and CDR2 YYDKDF (reference sequence). V was pared by 2 bases and J by 7 bases, with 15 bases between. The CDR3 consists of 15 residues. CDR3 DNA: TGTGCCACCAGCAGATATCTGTCTTTCGGAAATGAGCAGTTCTTC. Its protein product is CATSRYLSFGNEQFF.

This clonotype came up many times. The CDR3 region is CASNQGDYGYTF. For the CDR3, the DNA is TGTGCCAGCAACCAGGGGGACTATGGCTACACCTTC. V gene TRBV7-9 combines with J gene TRBJ1-2; the match to TRBD1 covers 7 bases. Germline CDR1 SEHNR, CDR2 FQNEAQ (reference sequence). CDR3 length: 12 residues. J lost 3 bases, V lost 7 bases, and 2 bases had no gene match.

As regards this clonotype: This CDR3 fails to terminate in the conserved phenylalanine or tryptophan, so it likely reflects a read error. The J gene is TRBJ2-6, the V gene TRBV20-1; D might be TRBD1 or TRBD2, each matching 5 bases. V was trimmed by 5 bases and J by 2 bases, leaving 16 bases between them. Per the germline V gene, CDR1 is DFQATT and CDR2 is SNEGSKA (reference sequence). The CDR3 is made up of 16 amino acids. CDR3 coding DNA: TGCAGTGCTCCGGATGGGGCGGGTACTGGGGCCAACGTCCTGACTTGC. Translation gives CSAPDGAGTGANVLTC.

This clonotype has a count of ten or more. This rearrangement joins TRBV7-6 to TRBJ2-1; D uncertain. The CDR3 sequence is 16 residues long. V gave up 1 base and J gave up 5 bases, with 15 bases separating them. CDR1 is SGHVS and CDR2 is FNYEAQ in the germline V gene. In nucleotides, the CDR3 is TGTGCCAGCAGCTTAGGAGTTCCATGGGCCAACAATGAGCAGTTCTTC. It specifies CASSLGVPWANNEQFF.